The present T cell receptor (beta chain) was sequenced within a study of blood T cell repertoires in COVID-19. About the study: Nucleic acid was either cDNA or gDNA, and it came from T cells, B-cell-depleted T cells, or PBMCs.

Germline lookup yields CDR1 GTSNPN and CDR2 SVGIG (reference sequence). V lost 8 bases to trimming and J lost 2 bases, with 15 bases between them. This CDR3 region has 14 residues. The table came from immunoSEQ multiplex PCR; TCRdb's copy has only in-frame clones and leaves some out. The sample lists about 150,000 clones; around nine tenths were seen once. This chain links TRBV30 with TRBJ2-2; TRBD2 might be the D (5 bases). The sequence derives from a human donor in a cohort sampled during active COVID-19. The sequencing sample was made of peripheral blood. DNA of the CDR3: TGTGCCGCGAGGAGGCAGCCCAACACCGGGGAGCTGTTTTTT. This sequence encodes CAARRQPNTGELFF.